This TCR beta chain was captured by sequencing in a study of T cell responses to AZD1222 COVID-19 vaccine. The CDR3 runs to 15 residues. V gave up 0 bases and J gave up 8 bases; unmatched junction bases: 7. CDR1 and CDR2 (germline): LGHNA, YNFKEQ. Profiling relied on immunoSEQ multiplex PCR, and the TCRdb table lists in-frame clones only, not all of them. The sample carries roughly 110,000 clones, roughly 92% recorded once. The chain employs TRBV4-2 and TRBJ1-2; 9 nucleotides align to TRBD1. The sample consisted of peripheral blood, taken on day 0 of AZD1222 vaccination. This TCR was recovered from an adult in good health. Written as DNA, the CDR3 is TGTGCCAGCAGCCAAGAGGGGGACAGGGTGTCGGGCTACACCTTC. Its protein is CASSQEGDRVSGYTF.